These T cell receptor beta chains were read from a single sample in a study of shared clonotypes between healthy human individuals. Sequenced by immunoSEQ multiplex PCR; TCRdb stores in-frame clones only, minus some. The table has over a million clones, roughly 97% seen once. Sequencing used naive CD4+ T cells sorted from blood. The receptors derive from a man aged 30 to 45 in good health. The CDR3 runs from the conserved cysteine through the conserved F or W. The order of the fields is D gene, clone size, V gene, J gene, CDR3 DNA, CDR3 protein. D genes are given only for firm matches. Only part of the rows carry a size: once, few, many, or a class if the clone is expanded.

TRBD1,-,TRBV19,TRBJ1-5,TGTGCCAGTAAACAGGGGGCAAGGGGCAATCAGCCCCAGCATTTT,CASKQGARGNQPQHF
-,-,TRBV29-1,TRBJ2-5,TGCAGCGTTGACAGACAAGAGACCCAGTACTTC,CSVDRQETQYF
-,-,TRBV2,TRBJ1-5,TGTGCCAGCAGAAACAGGGAAACTCAGCCCCAGCATTTT,CASRNRETQPQHF
-,-,TRBV2,TRBJ2-3,TGTGCCAGCGTAGGATATGATACGCAGTATTTT,CASVGYDTQYF
-,-,TRBV2,TRBJ2-7,TGTGCCAGCAGTGTATTTAGGACCATCTACGAGCAGTACTTC,CASSVFRTIYEQYF
-,-,TRBV6-1,TRBJ1-5,TGTGCCAGCAGTGTAGACAGGTTTGAGCCCCAGCATTTT,CASSVDRFEPQHF
-,-,TRBV7-9,TRBJ1-2,TGTGCCAGCAGCTTAGAGTCTAACTATGGCTACACCTTC,CASSLESNYGYTF
TRBD1,-,TRBV15,TRBJ1-1,TGTGCCACCAGCAGTACAGGGGGCGCGTGGACTGAAGCTTTCTTT,CATSSTGGAWTEAFF
-,-,TRBV7-9,TRBJ1-5,TGTGCCAGCAGCTCGCTAGCGGGGCCCCAGCATTTT,CASSSLAGPQHF
TRBD2,-,TRBV10-2,TRBJ2-1,TGCGCCAGCAGTTCAAGGACTAGCGGGAGGTCATACAATGAGCAGTTCTTC,CASSSRTSGRSYNEQFF
TRBD2,-,TRBV7-6,TRBJ2-5,TGTGCCAGCAGCTTAGGGGCTAGCGGAGGAAAAGAGACCCAGTACTTC,CASSLGASGGKETQYF
-,-,TRBV28,TRBJ2-7,TGTGCCAGCAGTCCCCCAACATCCGAGCAGTACTTC,CASSPPTSEQYF
TRBD2,-,TRBV27,TRBJ2-7,TGTGCCAGCAGTTTATTAGCCGGACTAGCAGTGACTAAGGTCGAGCAGTACTTC,CASSLLAGLAVTKVEQYF
-,-,TRBV6-1,TRBJ2-1,TGTGCCATCAACAGGGACTCCTACAATGAGCAGTTCTTC,CAINRDSYNEQFF
TRBD1,once,TRBV6-1,TRBJ2-3,TGTGCCAGCAAGGACAGGGCAGATACGCAGTATTTT,CASKDRADTQYF
-,-,TRBV11-3,TRBJ2-4,TGTGCCAACCCACACGGGGACGACATTCAGTACTTC,CANPHGDDIQYF
-,-,TRBV18,TRBJ1-2,TGTGCCAGCTCCCCAGTTGGCCCCCGGGGGGGGGCTAACTATGGCTACACCTTC,CASSPVGPRGGANYGYTF
-,-,TRBV7-9,TRBJ1-1,TGTGCCAGCAGCTTAGGCTCTGGGTCCACTGAAGCTTTCTTT,CASSLGSGSTEAFF
-,-,TRBV5-1,TRBJ2-3,TGCGCCAGCAGCTTGAGTGTGGGAACAGATACGCAGTATTTT,CASSLSVGTDTQYF
TRBD2,-,TRBV7-9,TRBJ2-5,TGTGCCAGCACCGACGGCGGGAGCGGAAAGACCCAGTACTTC,CASTDGGSGKTQYF
-,-,TRBV5-1,TRBJ1-1,TGCGCCAGCAGCTTGGCCGGCGGGGGTGGCACTGAAGCTTTCTTT,CASSLAGGGGTEAFF
TRBD2,-,TRBV4-1,TRBJ2-3,TGCGCCAGCAGCCAAGATCCTAGCGGGCCCACAGATACGCAGTATTTT,CASSQDPSGPTDTQYF
-,-,TRBV28,TRBJ1-3,TGTGCCAGCAGTTCCCACCGGTCTGGAAACACCATATATTTT,CASSSHRSGNTIYF
-,-,TRBV7-3,TRBJ2-5,TGTGCCAGCAGCTTAGGACCCCAAGAGACCCAGTACTTC,CASSLGPQETQYF
TRBD1,-,TRBV4-3,TRBJ2-1,TGCGCCAGCAGCCAAGGGGACAGAGGATACCACAATGAGCAGTTCTTC,CASSQGDRGYHNEQFF
-,-,TRBV7-3,TRBJ1-2,TGTGCCAGCAGCTTATCGAGACTAACCCCCCCGGGGGAGGGTGGCTACACCTTC,CASSLSRLTPPGEGGYTF
-,once,TRBV13,TRBJ2-1,TGTGCCAGCAGCTTCGGAGGGGCGTCCTACAATGAGCAGTTCTTC,CASSFGGASYNEQFF
-,-,TRBV7-9,TRBJ2-2,TGTGCCAGCAGCTTCCAGGCCAACACCGGGGAGCTGTTTTTT,CASSFQANTGELFF
-,-,TRBV5-6,TRBJ2-7,TGTGCCAGCAGCTCCCGCCCTCTCCGACAGGACAAATCCTACGAGCAGTACTTC,CASSSRPLRQDKSYEQYF
-,-,TRBV28,TRBJ1-2,TGTGCCAGCAGTTCCACACAGGGAAACACCTTC,CASSSTQGNTF
-,-,TRBV28,TRBJ1-1,TGTGCCAGCACTAGGGACGTTTCCGGGACGGCTTTCTTT,CASTRDVSGTAFF
-,-,TRBV9,TRBJ2-3,TGTGCCAGCAGCCCACACACTTTTAGCACAGATACGCAGTATTTT,CASSPHTFSTDTQYF
-,-,TRBV7-9,TRBJ2-5,TGTGCCAGCAGCCAAAGATGGACCACACGGGGAGAGACCCAGTACTTC,CASSQRWTTRGETQYF
-,-,TRBV6-1,TRBJ2-7,TGTGCCAGCAGTGAAGTTTTTATCTACGAGCAGTACTTC,CASSEVFIYEQYF
-,-,TRBV11-2,TRBJ2-7,TGTGCCAGCAGCTTAGGTTTACTAGAGGGCGAGCAGTACTTC,CASSLGLLEGEQYF
-,-,TRBV18,TRBJ2-4,TGTGCCAGCTCACCCGAACAGACTGCACGGTACTTC,CASSPEQTARYF
TRBD2,-,TRBV7-6,TRBJ2-3,TGTGCCAGCAGCCTACGCGCGGGAGGATCAGATACGCAGTATTTT,CASSLRAGGSDTQYF
TRBD1,-,TRBV4-1,TRBJ1-5,TGCGCCAGCAGCCAGACCGAGACAGGGTTACAGCCCCAGCATTTT,CASSQTETGLQPQHF
-,-,TRBV7-2,TRBJ1-5,TGTGCCAGCAGCTTCCGTCCAGATCAGCCCCAGCATTTT,CASSFRPDQPQHF
TRBD1,-,TRBV5-1,TRBJ2-1,TGCGCCAGCAGTTACGTGAGGACAGGGGGAAATGAGCAGTTCTTC,CASSYVRTGGNEQFF
-,-,TRBV2,TRBJ2-7,TGTGCCAGCAGTGAAGCAGGAAGGGGAGCCTACGAGCAGTACTTC,CASSEAGRGAYEQYF
TRBD1,-,TRBV27,TRBJ2-1,TGTGCCAGCAGTCTCGACAGGGATCGCTACAATGAGCAGTTCTTC,CASSLDRDRYNEQFF
TRBD1,-,TRBV6-1,TRBJ2-1,TGTGCCAGCAGTGACCCCGGACAGGCGCGACGCGGTGAGCAGTTCTTC,CASSDPGQARRGEQFF
TRBD2,-,TRBV28,TRBJ2-3,TGTGCCAGCCCAAAGAGCGCGGGAGAGACAGATACGCAGTATTTT,CASPKSAGETDTQYF
TRBD1,-,TRBV18,TRBJ2-5,TGTGCCAGCTCACCCACAGGGGGCGCTGGGACCCAGTACTTC,CASSPTGGAGTQYF
-,-,TRBV28,TRBJ1-4,TGTGCCAGCAGTTTTTGGCAGGGTGGAGAAAAACTGTTTTTT,CASSFWQGGEKLFF
-,-,TRBV7-9,TRBJ2-2,TGTGCCAGCAGCTCTACAGCGGGCTTGGTGACCGGGGAGCTGTTTTTT,CASSSTAGLVTGELFF
TRBD1,-,TRBV7-9,TRBJ2-7,TGTGCCAGCAGCCCGACAGGGGGGTACGAGCAGTACTTC,CASSPTGGYEQYF
TRBD2,-,TRBV5-4,TRBJ2-7,TGTGCCAGCAGGGGAAGTGACCGGGAGGGTGAGCAGTACTTC,CASRGSDREGEQYF
TRBD2,-,TRBV5-1,TRBJ2-3,TGCGCCAGCCCACTAGCGGGAGGGTACACAGATACGCAGTATTTT,CASPLAGGYTDTQYF
-,-,TRBV18,TRBJ1-4,TGTGCCAGCTCACCACTCGGACAGAAGAATGAAAAACTGTTTTTT,CASSPLGQKNEKLFF